Listed below are T cell receptor beta chains from one sample, sequenced in a study of CD8+ T cells in alopecia areata. Using immunoSEQ multiplex PCR, the repertoire was profiled, and TCRdb retains in-frame clones only, with some absent. The sample has around 35,000 clones; around 57% are singletons. Input material: CD4+ Tregs sorted from blood. These receptors came from a human donor with alopecia areata. Both conserved end residues are trimmed from each CDR3. Fields, in order: V gene, CDR3 length, D gene, J gene, CDR3 protein. D genes are given only for firm matches.

TRBV5-1,12,.,TRBJ2-7,ASSLAGTGYEQY
TRBV6-5,13,TRBD1,TRBJ2-5,ASSYTGQAQETQY
TRBV7-3,12,TRBD1,TRBJ2-2,ASKGAANTGELF
TRBV27,16,TRBD2,TRBJ2-2,ASSLKWGTSGKIGELF
TRBV9,15,TRBD2,TRBJ2-2,ASSVATGGIGTGELF
TRBV30,13,TRBD2,TRBJ2-3,AWSVRGVVTDTQY
TRBV6-5,13,.,TRBJ1-5,ASSPGSRGNQPQH
TRBV29-1,17,TRBD2,TRBJ2-3,SGAVWGARRWTSMDTQY
TRBV7-9,15,TRBD2,TRBJ2-5,ASSLDMLAGVQETQY
TRBV5-1,13,.,TRBJ2-7,ASSPARTQAYEQY
TRBV5-1,13,TRBD2,TRBJ2-5,ASAAGAADQETQY
TRBV7-2,13,.,TRBJ2-5,ASSLVSAYQETQY
TRBV28,13,.,TRBJ1-2,ASQGAAVGGGGYT
TRBV5-1,13,TRBD2,TRBJ2-7,ASRLAGGSAYEQY
TRBV4-2,13,.,TRBJ1-5,ASSQDRVRYQPQH
TRBV7-2,14,TRBD2,TRBJ2-1,ASSSRTSGERYEQF
TRBV20-1,9,.,TRBJ1-1,SARRNTEAF
TRBV7-2,12,.,TRBJ2-6,ASSPTAGANVLT
TRBV6-4,11,.,TRBJ1-1,ASSVRENTEAF
TRBV7-2,11,.,TRBJ2-4,ASSFQKNNIQY
TRBV4-3,13,.,TRBJ2-2,ASSYGNRVGGELF
TRBV18,11,.,TRBJ1-2,ASSPPGQHGYT
TRBV15,14,.,TRBJ1-4,ATSRDQGSVREKLF
TRBV7-9,13,.,TRBJ2-7,ASSSPNSFAYEQY
TRBV14,16,TRBD2,TRBJ2-4,ASSQDLGSGGPWGIQY
TRBV5-1,11,.,TRBJ2-2,ASSLTATGELF